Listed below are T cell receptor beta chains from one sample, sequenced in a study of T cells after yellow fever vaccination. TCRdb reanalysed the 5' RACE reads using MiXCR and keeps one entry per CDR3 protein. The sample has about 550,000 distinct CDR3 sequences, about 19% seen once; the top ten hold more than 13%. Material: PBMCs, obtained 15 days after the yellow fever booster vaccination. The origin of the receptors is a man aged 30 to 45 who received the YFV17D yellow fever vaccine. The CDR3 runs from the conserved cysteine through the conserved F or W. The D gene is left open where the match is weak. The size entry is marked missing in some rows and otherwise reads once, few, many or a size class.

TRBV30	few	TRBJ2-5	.	TGTGCCTGGACTACAATGGCTACAGGAGAGACCCAGTACTTC	CAWTTMATGETQYF
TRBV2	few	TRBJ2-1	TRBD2	TGTGCCAGCAGTGTGGGACTAGACCTTCCTACCTATGAGCAGTTCTTC	CASSVGLDLPTYEQFF
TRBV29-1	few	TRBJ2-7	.	TGCAGCGTTGAGGGGGCCCCCTACGAGCAGTACTTC	CSVEGAPYEQYF
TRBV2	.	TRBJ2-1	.	TGTGCCAGCAGTGAATGGGCTCAGAACTACAATGAGCAGTTCTTC	CASSEWAQNYNEQFF
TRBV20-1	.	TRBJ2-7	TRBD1	TGCAGTGCTAGAAAGGGGACAGGGAGCGAGGAGCAGTACTTC	CSARKGTGSEEQYF
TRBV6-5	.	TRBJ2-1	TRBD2	TGTGCCAGCAGTTACGGCGGGAGGCCGACCAATGAGCAGTTCTTC	CASSYGGRPTNEQFF
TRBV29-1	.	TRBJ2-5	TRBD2	TGCAGCGCAAAGGGGAGACTAGCGGGAGGCCAGGAGTACTTC	CSAKGRLAGGQEYF
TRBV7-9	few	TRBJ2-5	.	TGTGCCAGCAGCCATAGTGAGACCCAGTACTTC	CASSHSETQYF
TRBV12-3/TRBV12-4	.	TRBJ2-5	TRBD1	TGTGCCAGCAGGAGGACAGGGAGGGAGACCCAGTACTTC	CASRRTGRETQYF
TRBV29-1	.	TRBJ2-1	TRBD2	TGCAGCGTTGTCCGAGCGGGAGATGCTAGGGATGAGCAGTTCTTC	CSVVRAGDARDEQFF
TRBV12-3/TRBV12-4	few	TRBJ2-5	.	TGTGCTACCCGACTCACCTGGGCCGAGACCCAGTACTTC	CATRLTWAETQYF
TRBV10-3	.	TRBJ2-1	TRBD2	TGTGCCATCAGTGATTATGCGGGGGTCCGGCGGGAGCAGTTCTTC	CAISDYAGVRREQFF
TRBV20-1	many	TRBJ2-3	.	TGCAGTGCTAGAACCGGAAGGGTGGGCGCAGATACGCAGTATTTT	CSARTGRVGADTQYF
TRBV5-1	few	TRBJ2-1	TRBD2	TGCGCCAGCAGCCAGGGACTAGCGGGAGGGCACCCGTTCTTC	CASSQGLAGGHPFF
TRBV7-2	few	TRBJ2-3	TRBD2	TGTGCCAGCAGCTTAATCGGGAGGGCCGGGTCAGATACGCAGTATTTT	CASSLIGRAGSDTQYF
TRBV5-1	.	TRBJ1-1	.	TGCGCCAGCAGCTTGTTCAGCGAGAGAGCGATGAACACTGAAGCTTTCTTT	CASSLFSERAMNTEAFF
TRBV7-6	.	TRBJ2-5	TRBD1	TGTGCCAGCAGCTTCCCACCGACAGGGAGAGAGACCCAGTACTTC	CASSFPPTGRETQYF
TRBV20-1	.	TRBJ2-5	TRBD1	TGCAGTGCAGGGGTACAGGGGCTCCCAGAGACCCAGTACTTC	CSAGVQGLPETQYF
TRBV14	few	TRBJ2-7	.	TGTGCCAGCAGCCAAGCCGACAGATCCTACGAGCAGTACTTC	CASSQADRSYEQYF
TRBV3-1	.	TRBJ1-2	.	TGTGCCAGCAGCACCCGACAGGCGCGAGGAGGCTACACCTTC	CASSTRQARGGYTF